This T cell receptor (beta chain) stems from a study of cytomegalovirus exposure and HLA in healthy donors. Points on this clone: Antigen: not known.

Findings and caveats of the study: Donors were assumed by presence/absence analyses to have roughly uniform sequencing depth. A later analysis found common viral pathogens apparently linked to several of the most significant clusters.

Both 60 Vbeta primers and 13 Jbeta primers went into the PCR. Original handling: In a later analysis, the count reached some 75 million unique TCR beta chains, with roughly 9.9 million shared. Some clones are missing from TCRdb's copy, which holds only in-frame ones; the method was immunoSEQ multiplex PCR. The DNA was the basis for D and trimming; V, J and clone size are from that table. The sample table includes roughly 190,000 clones. V lost 8 bases and J 0 bases, leaving 17 bases between the germline ends. Germline V gene lookup returns CDR1 MNHNS and CDR2 SASEGT. The CDR3 is made up of 15 amino acids.

This clonotype was sampled from a young man in good health and CMV-seronegative. The chain combines TRBV6-1 with TRBJ2-7, with TRBD2 as a possible D gene (6 bases). Source material: PBMCs. The CDR3 DNA follows: TGTGCCAGCTATGGCCCGGGAGTAAGCTCCTACGAGCAGTACTTC. It translates to CASYGPGVSSYEQYF.